This record looks at one TCR beta chain sequence and its context. In the authors' methods: Scientists estimated how many nucleated cells there were by amplifying reference gene primers. The table came from immunoSEQ multiplex PCR; TCRdb's copy has only in-frame clones and leaves some out. For V, J and clone size, that table is used; D and trimming come from the DNA. Of approximately 210,000 clones detected, around four fifths appear once; the ten largest clones hold about 0.91%. The record originates from a study of blood T cell repertoires in COVID-19. The V end lost 5 bases, the J end lost 4 bases, and 19 bases lay between the germline ends. This CDR3 contains 16 residues. From germline, CDR1 is SGHRS and CDR2 YFSETQ.

This clonotype was obtained from a man aged 60-69 years with COVID-19, enrolled during active disease. The chain carries TRBV5-1 and TRBJ1-3; no reliable D call. Sequenced material: peripheral blood. CDR3 residues: CASSLARPKAGNTIYF. The CDR3 DNA is TGCGCCAGCAGTCTTGCCCGACCTAAAGCGGGAAACACCATATATTTT. Full variable domain (remainder filled in from reference TRBV5-1 and TRBJ1-3): KAGVTQTPRYLIKTRGQQVTLSCSPISGHRSVSWYQQTPGQGLQFLFEYFSETQRNKGNFPGRFSGRQFSNSRSEMNVSTLELGDSALYLCASSLARPKAGNTIYFGEGSWLTVV.